This entry lists 30 T cell receptor beta chains sequenced from one sample in a study of control samples from healthy donors and cancer patients. Repertoires were generated with immunoSEQ multiplex PCR, while TCRdb's copy carries only in-frame clones and drops some. There are 35,000 to 50,000 clones in the sample; approximately 94% occur only once, and 20% to 30% lies in the top ten. Sample: blood. Source of these receptors: a man aged 60 to 69 in good health.

This clone was seen just once. The gene calls are TRBV29-1 and TRBJ2-7; 8 bases agree with TRBD1. Trimming at V came to 4 bases and at J to 5 bases, leaving 10 bases not matched to a gene. The CDR3 runs to 14 residues. The germline CDR1 and CDR2 sequences are SQVTM and ANQGSEA. CDR3 nucleotide sequence: TGCAGCGTTGGCGGGACAGGACCCTACAACGAGCAGTACTTC. Translated: CSVGGTGPYNEQYF.

The chain couples TRBV7-3 to TRBJ2-3, with D possibly being TRBD2 (6 bases). Germline-derived CDR1 and CDR2 are SGHTA and FQGTGA. Trimming stripped 5 bases from V and 0 bases from J, with 15 bases between. This CDR3 region has 16 residues. CDR3 sequence (DNA): TGTGCCAGCAGCCCCTGGGGGGTCTCTAGCACAGATACGCAGTATTTT. Protein product: CASSPWGVSSTDTQYF.

This chain uses TRBV7-9 with TRBJ2-3; D may be TRBD1 (6 bases). V was trimmed by 6 bases and J by 2 bases, leaving 15 bases between them. CDR1 is SEHNR and CDR2 is FQNEAQ in the germline V gene (reference sequence). The CDR3 is 15 amino acids. CDR3 in amino acids: CASRSLGGITDTQYF. In nucleotides, the CDR3 is TGTGCCAGCAGAAGTTTAGGGGGAATCACAGATACGCAGTATTTT.

The genes are TRBV18 and TRBJ2-5; perhaps TRBD2 as D (5 bases). The germline gives CDR1 KGHSH, CDR2 LQKENI. V was shortened by 0 bases and J by 4 bases, with 9 bases between the two germline ends. The CDR3 contains 14 residues. CDR3 sequence reads: CASSPPLASETQYF. The CDR3 DNA follows: TGTGCCAGCTCACCACCGCTAGCATCAGAGACCCAGTACTTC.

The V and J genes are TRBV25-1 and TRBJ1-4, with 7 positions matching TRBD1. The CDR3 contains 16 residues. With 4 bases clipped from V and 0 bases from J, the junction kept 5 bases outside the gene matches. Germline V lookup: CDR1 MGHDK, CDR2 SYGVNS. The DNA of the CDR3 is TGTGCCAGCAGTGGGGGACAGACTGCAACTAATGAAAAACTGTTTTTT. Translation gives CASSGGQTATNEKLFF.

The V call is TRBV28, the J call TRBJ2-1; D not certain. Looked up from germline, CDR1 is MDHEN and CDR2 is SYDVKM. The V gene lost 3 bases and the J gene lost 8 bases, with 8 bases spanning the gap. The CDR3 length is 12 residues. The CDR3 region has the DNA TGTGCCAGCAGTTTTACCCGCGATGAGCAGTTCTTC. It is translated as CASSFTRDEQFF.

V gene TRBV9 combines with J gene TRBJ2-7, with D possibly called TRBD1 or TRBD2 (5 bases each). The CDR3 is made up of 13 amino acids. The germline gives CDR1 SGDLS, CDR2 YYNGEE. Between the trimmed V and J ends, which lost 4 bases and 6 bases, there was a span of 14 bases. The CDR3 coding sequence is TGTGCCAGCAGCCCCCTGGGGGAAGGCGAGCAGTACTTC. It yields the protein CASSPLGEGEQYF.

J is TRBJ2-2 and V is TRBV6-5; D gene unclear. The CDR3 has 13 amino acids. CDR1 is MNHEY and CDR2 is SVGAGI in the germline V gene. V was pared by 3 bases and J by 7 bases, with 9 bases between. In DNA, the CDR3 is TGTGCCAGCAGTTATCAGAGCGTCGGGGAGCTGTTTTTT. This gives the protein CASSYQSVGELFF.

This sequence joins TRBV2 and TRBJ2-7; 8 bases map to TRBD2. J lost 6 bases, V lost 9 bases, and 16 bases had no gene match. The CDR3 spans 15 residues. CDR1 is SNHLY, CDR2 FYNNEI, per germline. Here the CDR3 DNA reads TGTGCCAGTTCACCGGGGCGGGAGGTGGCGGTCGAGCAGTACTTC. Translating it yields CASSPGREVAVEQYF.

The chain is built from TRBV6-5 and TRBJ2-7; 8 positions match TRBD2. The CDR3 is 15 amino acids. The germline CDR1 and CDR2 sequences are MNHEY and SVGAGI. The V segment lost 6 bases and the J segment 0 bases; nucleotides outside the gene matches: 7. The CDR3 sequence: CASSPLSGSSYEQYF. CDR3 nucleotides: TGTGCCAGCAGCCCCCTGAGCGGGAGCTCCTACGAGCAGTACTTC.

This clone was counted a single time. V and J are TRBV6-5 and TRBJ2-7; a weak D match, TRBD2 (6 bases). Germline assignment: CDR1 MNHEY and CDR2 SVGAGI. The length of the CDR3 is 11 residues. V was trimmed by 8 bases and J by 6 bases, leaving 11 bases between them. CDR3 bases: TGTGCCAGCGGGGGGAGATCCGAGCAGTACTTC. This gives the protein CASGGRSEQYF.

This chain connects TRBV7-9 to TRBJ2-7; no reliable D call. Germline CDR1 and CDR2: SEHNR and FQNEAQ (reference sequence). V lost 0 bases and J lost 2, with 8 bases in between. The CDR3 sequence is 14 residues long. In DNA form, the CDR3 reads TGTGCCAGCAGCTTAGCCCGCAGTACCTACGAGCAGTACTTC. Its translation: CASSLARSTYEQYF.

The chain employs TRBV6-5 and TRBJ2-1; 7 bases fit TRBD1. Per the germline V gene, CDR1 is MNHEY and CDR2 is SVGAGI. This CDR3 contains 13 residues. V trimming: 7 bases; J trimming: 8 bases; junction bases outside the gene matches: 8. The CDR3 is CASTLTGADEQFF. DNA of the CDR3: TGTGCCAGCACCTTAACAGGGGCGGATGAGCAGTTCTTC.

The genes are TRBV2 and TRBJ1-2; D might be TRBD1 (6 bases). This CDR3 contains 13 residues. Trimming removed 5 bases from V and 3 bases from J, with 10 bases in between. CDR1 is SNHLY, CDR2 FYNNEI, per germline. The CDR3 DNA sequence: TGTGCCAGCAGTCAGACAGGAGACTATGGCTACACCTTC. It translates to CASSQTGDYGYTF.

The rearrangement links TRBV3-1 (or the pseudogene TRBV3-2) to TRBJ2-5, with 11 bases matching TRBD1. V dropped 2 bases and J dropped 3; count of bases not matched to a gene: 5. Per germline, CDR1 LGHDT and CDR2 YNNKEL (reference sequence). The length of the CDR3 is 16 residues. The CDR3 loop is CASSQWTGGKEETQYF. In DNA form, the CDR3 reads TGTGCCAGCAGCCAATGGACAGGGGGCAAGGAAGAGACCCAGTACTTC.

By share of the sample, this clone is medium-sized. The chain carries TRBV7-2 and TRBJ2-5; the match to TRBD2 covers 11 bases. CDR3 length: 17 residues. V lost 5 bases and J lost 4; bases outside the gene matches: 12. The germline V gene encodes CDR1 SGHTA and CDR2 FQGNSA. CDR3 protein: CASSPLFGTSGGETQYF. CDR3 bases: TGTGCCAGCAGCCCACTCTTCGGGACTAGCGGAGGAGAGACCCAGTACTTC.

The CDR3 region has the DNA TGTGCCAGCAGTTACTTTTCCGGACAGGGGAGGATTGAGCAGTACTTC. Translated, it gives CASSYFSGQGRIEQYF. V gene TRBV6-5 combines with J gene TRBJ2-7; TRBD1 agrees at 9 bases. The germline gives CDR1 MNHEY, CDR2 SVGAGI. The CDR3 totals 16 residues. Unmatched junction bases numbered 11, after V lost 1 base and J lost 7 bases.

The chain employs TRBV28 and TRBJ1-4, with 9 bases aligning to TRBD1. The J segment lost 6 bases and the V segment lost 5 bases, leaving 7 bases of the junction unmatched. Germline V gene data show CDR1 as MDHEN and CDR2 as SYDVKM. This CDR3 is 15 amino acids long. Here the CDR3 reads CASSTPGQGDEKLFF. For the CDR3, the DNA is TGTGCCAGCAGTACTCCGGGACAGGGAGATGAAAAACTGTTTTTT.

The chain recombines TRBV9 with TRBJ1-1, with no clear D. With 3 bases removed from V and 1 base from J, the gap between germline ends came to 7 bases. Germline V lookup: CDR1 SGDLS, CDR2 YYNGEE. CDR3 length: 13 residues. CDR3 protein: CASSAVRNTEAFF. As DNA, the CDR3 is TGTGCCAGCAGCGCGGTCCGGAACACTGAAGCTTTCTTT. The full variable domain, in which reference TRBV9 and TRBJ1-1 provide the parts outside the CDR3, is DSGVTQTPKHLITATGQRVTLRCSPRSGDLSVYWYQQSLDQGLQFLIQYYNGEERAKGNILERFSAQQFPDLHSELNLSSLELGDSALYFCASSAVRNTEAFFGQGTRLTVV.

The rearrangement links TRBV24-1 to TRBJ2-1; TRBD1 might be the D (6 bases). Germline V gene sequence: CDR1 KGHDR, CDR2 SFDVKD. The CDR3 is made up of 17 amino acids. Trimming took 4 bases from V and 1 from J, leaving 16 bases between them. CDR3 DNA: TGTGCCACCAGTGAGCGGTACAGGGTTAGATCCTACAATGAGCAGTTCTTC. This codes for CATSERYRVRSYNEQFF.

This CDR3 reads CASSSGGLGTGELFF. CDR3 bases: TGTGCCAGCAGCTCAGGGGGGTTGGGCACCGGGGAGCTGTTTTTT. This chain connects TRBV11-3 to TRBJ2-2; D is perhaps TRBD1 (7 bases). Trimming took 4 bases from V and 4 from J, leaving 13 bases between them. The CDR3 is 15 amino acids. Germline V CDR1 and CDR2: SGHNT, YENEEA.

In this sample, this clone turned up a few times. The genes are TRBV11-3 and TRBJ2-7, with 9 positions matching TRBD1. The CDR3 is 13 amino acids. Germline assignment: CDR1 SGHNT and CDR2 YENEEA. With 5 bases clipped from V and 12 bases from J, the junction kept 11 bases outside the gene matches. The CDR3 nucleotides read TGTGCCAGCAGCCCCCGGGACAGGGATAATTTGTACTTC. It is translated as CASSPRDRDNLYF.

The gene calls are TRBV6-4 and TRBJ2-1; TRBD1 or TRBD2 may be the D gene (5 bases each). Trimming took 8 bases from V and 3 from J, leaving 17 bases between them. Germline lookup yields CDR1 MRHNA and CDR2 SNTAGT. The CDR3 is made up of 15 amino acids. The CDR3 protein is CASSLYGTVYNEQFF. The CDR3 region has the DNA TGTGCCAGCTCCCTTTACGGGACCGTCTACAATGAGCAGTTCTTC.

V is TRBV3-1 (or the pseudogene TRBV3-2) and J is TRBJ2-4; D is perhaps TRBD1 (6 bases). Trimming pared 1 base from V and 5 bases from J, leaving 9 bases between. Germline CDR1 is LGHDT and CDR2 is YNNKEL (reference sequence). The CDR3 is made up of 14 amino acids. CDR3 in amino acids: CASSQAWTENIQYF. The DNA of the CDR3 is TGTGCCAGCAGCCAAGCATGGACAGAAAACATTCAGTACTTC.

J is TRBJ2-7 and V is TRBV5-4; 14 nucleotides agree with TRBD2. The CDR3 extends over 17 amino acids. Germline lookup yields CDR1 SGHNT and CDR2 YYREEE (reference sequence). J lost 4 bases, V lost 4 bases, and 10 bases had no gene match. The CDR3, as DNA: TGTGCCAGCAGCCCAGGACTAGCGGGAGGTCTACGATACGAGCAGTACTTC. Protein product: CASSPGLAGGLRYEQYF.

This rearrangement joins TRBV9 to TRBJ2-7; D is unclear. V lost 5 bases to trimming and J lost 6 bases, with 12 bases between them. The CDR3 is 12 residues long. Germline lookup yields CDR1 SGDLS and CDR2 YYNGEE. The CDR3 loop reads CASSGLEGEQYF. CDR3 in DNA: TGTGCCAGCAGTGGGCTAGAAGGCGAGCAGTACTTC.

The chain links TRBV2 to TRBJ1-2; unclear D gene. Germline CDR1 and CDR2: SNHLY and FYNNEI. V gave up 2 bases and J gave up 0 bases, with 10 bases separating them. The length of the CDR3 is 15 residues. DNA for the CDR3: TGTGCCAGCAGTGAAAACACACCGGCTAACTATGGCTACACCTTC. It yields the protein CASSENTPANYGYTF.

This chain uses TRBV28 with TRBJ1-1; the D gene is possibly TRBD1 (6 bases). Trimming shortened V by 5 bases and J by 4 bases, and 11 bases separated the two germline ends. The germline V gene encodes CDR1 MDHEN and CDR2 SYDVKM. The CDR3 is 13 amino acids. The CDR3 loop is CASSTRGGTEAFF. In DNA form, the CDR3 reads TGTGCCAGCAGTACCAGGGGTGGCACTGAAGCTTTCTTT.

The chain joins TRBV2 to TRBJ2-7, with a tentative D call TRBD2 (6 bases). Trimming cost V 1 base and J 1 base, with 20 bases left between them. The germline V gene encodes CDR1 SNHLY and CDR2 FYNNEI. This CDR3 region has 18 residues. This CDR3 reads CASSEEGTGLLISYEQYF. In DNA form, the CDR3 reads TGTGCCAGCAGTGAAGAGGGGACTGGATTACTTATTTCCTACGAGCAGTACTTC.

The V gene is TRBV2, the J gene TRBJ1-4; a possible D gene is TRBD1 (5 bases). Germline assignment: CDR1 SNHLY and CDR2 FYNNEI. Deletions cut 6 bases from V and 8 bases from J, with 19 bases between. This CDR3 region has 15 residues. Here the CDR3 DNA reads TGTGCCAGCAGGGTCTCCGGGACCGGGGGGGAAAAACTGTTTTTT. Translated, it gives CASRVSGTGGEKLFF.